The 9 T cell receptor beta chains given below trace back to one sample, sequenced in a study of blood T cell repertoires in COVID-19. Measured with immunoSEQ multiplex PCR; TCRdb has only the in-frame clones, and not every one. This repertoire shows over 200,000 clones, 80% to 90% found once; its top ten account for 7.5% to 8%. Sequencing used peripheral blood. These receptors came from a woman aged 45-59 years with active or convalescent COVID-19.

The chain combines TRBV27 with TRBJ1-2, with D hard to call. There are 14 residues in the CDR3. In germline, CDR1 is MNHEY, CDR2 SMNVEV (reference sequence). The germline V and J ends were trimmed by 7 bases and 0 bases, with 12 bases remaining between them. CDR3 loop: CASTTRRTNYGYTF. Written as DNA, the CDR3 is TGTGCCAGCACCACCCGGAGGACTAACTATGGCTACACCTTC.

V gene TRBV5-1 combines with J gene TRBJ1-4; 11 bases align to TRBD1. Germline loops: CDR1 SGHRS, CDR2 YFSETQ. The junction had 15 bases not matched to a gene; V was cut back by 5 bases and J by 3 bases. This CDR3 region has 19 residues. The CDR3 sequence: CASSPGGTGGRPANEKLFF. CDR3 bases: TGCGCCAGCAGTCCAGGAGGGACAGGGGGACGGCCAGCTAATGAAAAACTGTTTTTT.

The genes are TRBV19 and TRBJ1-6; D not resolved. Trimming removed 5 bases from V and 10 bases from J, with 21 bases in between. Germline V lookup: CDR1 LNHDA, CDR2 SQIVND (reference sequence). The CDR3 runs to 16 residues. CDR3 DNA: TGTGCCAGTAGTCTTTCCTCCCCAATAACGCGATCACCCCTCCACTTT. This encodes CASSLSSPITRSPLHF.

V and J are TRBV5-4 and TRBJ2-7, with 11 positions matching TRBD2. Germline V gives CDR1 SGHNT, CDR2 YYREEE (reference sequence). This CDR3 is built from 15 residues. V gave up 2 bases and J gave up 6 bases; unmatched junction bases: 7. The CDR3 nucleotides are TGTGCCAGCAGCTTATATGGCCTAGCGGGAGGCGAGCAGTACTTC. Protein sequence: CASSLYGLAGGEQYF.

This chain uses TRBV5-4 with TRBJ2-1; TRBD2 might be the D (5 bases). The CDR3 spans 12 residues. V lost 2 bases to trimming and J lost 11 bases, with 11 bases between them. CDR1 and CDR2 (germline): SGHNT, YYREEE (reference sequence). This chain's CDR3 is CASSLGGRKQFF. The CDR3 bases are TGTGCCAGCAGCTTAGGTGGGAGAAAGCAGTTCTTC.

The chain links TRBV6-5 to TRBJ1-2; D not resolved. The CDR3 totals 13 residues. CDR1 and CDR2 from the germline V gene are MNHEY and SVGAGI. V was trimmed by 0 bases and J by 6 bases, leaving 8 bases between them. As DNA, the CDR3 is TGTGCCAGCAGTTACTCGCAGGTACATGGCTACACCTTC. Protein product: CASSYSQVHGYTF.

The chain links TRBV18 to TRBJ1-2, with 9 bases lining up with TRBD1. The CDR3 covers 19 residues. Germline V lookup: CDR1 KGHSH, CDR2 LQKENI. V dropped 3 bases and J dropped 1; count of bases not matched to a gene: 15. CDR3 nucleotides: TGTGCCAGCTCACCGACCATGCCGGGACAGGGCAGCTATAACTATGGCTACACCTTC. Protein: CASSPTMPGQGSYNYGYTF.

The chain carries TRBV24-1 and TRBJ1-1; D not resolved. The germline V and J ends were trimmed by 9 bases and 2 bases, with 12 bases remaining between them. CDR1 is KGHDR and CDR2 is SFDVKD in the germline V gene. This CDR3 contains 13 residues. The CDR3 spells CATAGGANTEAFF. DNA for the CDR3: TGTGCCACCGCCGGCGGAGCAAACACTGAAGCTTTCTTT.

The chain joins TRBV3-1 (or the pseudogene TRBV3-2) to TRBJ2-5; D uncertain. V dropped 3 bases and J dropped 4 bases, with 6 bases sitting between them. The germline V gene encodes CDR1 LGHDT and CDR2 YNNKEL (reference sequence). This CDR3 has 12 residues. The CDR3 region is CASSQARETQYF. Here the CDR3 DNA reads TGTGCCAGCAGCCAGGCCAGAGAGACCCAGTACTTC.